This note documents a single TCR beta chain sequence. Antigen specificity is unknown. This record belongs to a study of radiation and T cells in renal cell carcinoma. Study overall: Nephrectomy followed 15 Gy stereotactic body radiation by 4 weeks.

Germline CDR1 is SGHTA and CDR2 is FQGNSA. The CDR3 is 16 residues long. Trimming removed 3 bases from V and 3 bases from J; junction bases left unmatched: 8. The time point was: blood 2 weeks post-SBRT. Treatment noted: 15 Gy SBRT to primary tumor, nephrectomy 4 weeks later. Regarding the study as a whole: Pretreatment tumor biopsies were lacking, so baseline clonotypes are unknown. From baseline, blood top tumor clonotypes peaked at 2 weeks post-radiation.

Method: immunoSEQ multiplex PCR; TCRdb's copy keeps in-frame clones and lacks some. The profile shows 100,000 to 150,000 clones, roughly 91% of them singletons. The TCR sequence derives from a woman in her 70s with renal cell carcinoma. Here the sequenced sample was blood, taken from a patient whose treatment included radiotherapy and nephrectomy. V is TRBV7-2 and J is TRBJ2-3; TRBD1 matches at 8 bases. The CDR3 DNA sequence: TGTGCCAGCAGCTTGAGCGACAGGGGTTGGACAGATACGCAGTATTTT. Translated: CASSLSDRGWTDTQYF.